These 9 T cell receptor beta chains share one sample of origin, sequenced in a study of shared clonotypes between healthy human individuals. Repertoires were generated with immunoSEQ multiplex PCR, while TCRdb's copy carries only in-frame clones and drops some. Among roughly 500,000 clones, approximately 78% were seen once, and the ten largest hold about 12%. The sequenced sample consisted of PBMCs. These receptors were taken from a woman between 40 and 55 years old in good health. Some clones in this sample may be carry-over from other donors' samples.

V usage is TRBV7-9 and J usage is TRBJ2-7; tentative D call: TRBD2 (6 bases). The CDR3 runs 11 residues. Germline V gene lookup returns CDR1 SEHNR and CDR2 FQNEAQ (reference sequence). The germline V and J ends were trimmed by 6 bases and 5 bases, with 8 bases remaining between them. DNA for the CDR3: TGTGCCAGCAGGGGGGGAGACGAGCAGTACTTC. It specifies CASRGGDEQYF.

This clone was picked up one time. The CDR3 spells CASSFLGRAGNNEQFF. The CDR3 region has the DNA TGTGCCAGCAGCTTTCTAGGGAGAGCGGGAAACAATGAGCAGTTCTTC. The V call is TRBV5-6, the J call TRBJ2-1; 7 bases agree with TRBD2. The J segment lost 5 bases and the V segment lost 2 bases, leaving 10 bases of the junction unmatched. This CDR3 contains 16 residues. Germline values: CDR1 SGHDT, CDR2 YYEEEE. The entire variable domain, with the rest obtained from reference TRBV5-6 and TRBJ2-1, is as follows: DAGVTQSPTHLIKTRGQQVTLRCSPKSGHDTVSWYQQALGQGPQFIFQYYEEEERQRGNFPDRFSGHQFPNYSSELNVNALLLGDSALYLCASSFLGRAGNNEQFFGPGTRLTVL.

This chain joins TRBV29-1 and TRBJ2-7, with D perhaps given as TRBD1 or TRBD2 (6 bases each). Germline lookup yields CDR1 SQVTM and CDR2 ANQGSEA. V was trimmed by 7 bases and J by 3 bases, leaving 13 bases between them. The CDR3 length is 12 residues. DNA for the CDR3: TGCAGCGCTGGAAAGGGGGGCTACGAGCAGTACTTC. Its translation is CSAGKGGYEQYF.

This clone was counted only a few times. The gene calls are TRBV7-9 and TRBJ1-1; weak D call: TRBD1 (5 bases). The CDR3 sequence is 14 residues long. Germline CDR1 and CDR2: SEHNR and FQNEAQ (reference sequence). V was pared by 4 bases and J by 5 bases, with 14 bases between. The CDR3 DNA is TGTGCCAGCAGCTCAGGGTTAGGGAATACTGAAGCTTTCTTT. Translation: CASSSGLGNTEAFF.

The chain employs TRBV14 and TRBJ2-3, with 8 bases that match TRBD1. Unmatched junction bases numbered 10, after V lost 5 bases and J lost 6 bases. This CDR3 contains 15 residues. Looked up from germline, CDR1 is SGHDN and CDR2 is FVKESK. CDR3 protein: CASSEGYRGSDTQYF. DNA for the CDR3: TGTGCCAGCAGCGAGGGTTACAGGGGGTCCGATACGCAGTATTTT.

The chain combines TRBV9 with TRBJ2-1; TRBD2 matches 10 bases. Germline CDR1 SGDLS, CDR2 YYNGEE. This CDR3 contains 16 residues. The V gene end was trimmed by 4 bases and the J gene end by 9 bases; junction bases not matched to a gene: 13. CDR3: CASSQRGLAGALEQFF. The DNA for the CDR3 is TGTGCCAGCAGCCAAAGGGGGCTAGCGGGGGCACTTGAGCAGTTCTTC.

The chain recombines TRBV7-9 with TRBJ2-7, with 10 bases lining up with TRBD2. The CDR3 runs 14 residues. V was clipped by 5 bases and J by 3 bases; unmatched bases: 4. The V gene's germline CDR1 is SEHNR and CDR2 FQNEAQ (reference sequence). Written as DNA, the CDR3 is TGTGCCAGCAGCCCGGCTAGCGGGAGCTACGAGCAGTACTTC. It specifies CASSPASGSYEQYF.

The chain links TRBV7-3 to TRBJ1-2, with unresolved D. Trimming pared 5 bases from V and 4 bases from J, leaving 11 bases between. Per the germline V gene, CDR1 is SGHTA and CDR2 is FQGTGA. The CDR3 extends over 13 amino acids. CDR3 sequence reads: CASSIDGIYGYTF. The CDR3 region has the DNA TGTGCCAGCAGCATAGACGGAATCTATGGCTACACCTTC.

The V call is TRBV7-8, the J call TRBJ2-1; D is perhaps TRBD1 (6 bases). The CDR3 is 15 amino acids. Germline values: CDR1 SGHVS, CDR2 FQNEAQ. Trimming left V 3 bases short and J 0 bases short, with 9 bases between. This CDR3 reads CASSFGQFSYNEQFF. CDR3 DNA sequence: TGTGCCAGCAGCTTCGGACAGTTCTCCTACAATGAGCAGTTCTTC.